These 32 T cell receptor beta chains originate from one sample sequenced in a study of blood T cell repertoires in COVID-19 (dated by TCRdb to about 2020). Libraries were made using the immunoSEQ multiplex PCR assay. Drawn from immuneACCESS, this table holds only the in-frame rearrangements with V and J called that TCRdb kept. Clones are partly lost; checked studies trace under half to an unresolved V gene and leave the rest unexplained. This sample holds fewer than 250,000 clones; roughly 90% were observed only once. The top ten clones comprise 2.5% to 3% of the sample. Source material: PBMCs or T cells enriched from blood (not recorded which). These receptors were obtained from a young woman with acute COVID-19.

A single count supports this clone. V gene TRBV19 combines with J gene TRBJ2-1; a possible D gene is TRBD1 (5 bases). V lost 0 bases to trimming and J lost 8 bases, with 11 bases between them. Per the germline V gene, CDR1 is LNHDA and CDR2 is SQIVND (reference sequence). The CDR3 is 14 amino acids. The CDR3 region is CASSIDREWDEQFF. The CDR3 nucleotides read TGTGCCAGTAGTATAGACAGGGAATGGGATGAGCAGTTCTTC. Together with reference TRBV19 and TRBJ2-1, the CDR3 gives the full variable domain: DGGITQSPKYLFRKEGQNVTLSCEQNLNHDAMYWYRQDPGQGLRLIYYSQIVNDFQKGDIAEGYSVSREKKESFPLTVTSAQKNPTAFYLCASSIDREWDEQFFGPGTRLTVL.

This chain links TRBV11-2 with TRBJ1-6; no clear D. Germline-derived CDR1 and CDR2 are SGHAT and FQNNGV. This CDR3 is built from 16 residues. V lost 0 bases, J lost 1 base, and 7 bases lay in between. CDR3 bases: TGTGCCAGCAGCTTAGAAACTCAATCCTATAATTCACCCCTCCACTTT. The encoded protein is CASSLETQSYNSPLHF. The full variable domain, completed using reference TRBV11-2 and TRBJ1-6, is EAGVAQSPRYKIIEKRQSVAFWCNPISGHATLYWYQQILGQGPKLLIQFQNNGVVDDSQLPKDRFSAERLKGVDSTLKIQPAKLEDSAVYLCASSLETQSYNSPLHFGNGTRLTVT.

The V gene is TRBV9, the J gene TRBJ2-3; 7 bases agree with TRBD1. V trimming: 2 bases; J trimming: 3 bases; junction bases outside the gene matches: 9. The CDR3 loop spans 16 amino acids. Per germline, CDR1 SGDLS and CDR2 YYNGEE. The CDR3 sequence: CASSVSTGPLTDTQYF. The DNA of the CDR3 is TGTGCCAGCAGCGTTTCGACAGGGCCCCTAACAGATACGCAGTATTTT.

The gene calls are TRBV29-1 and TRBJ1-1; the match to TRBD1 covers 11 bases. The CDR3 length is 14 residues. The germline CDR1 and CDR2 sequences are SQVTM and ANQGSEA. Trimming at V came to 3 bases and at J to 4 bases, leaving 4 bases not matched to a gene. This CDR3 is CSVDRDRGATEAFF. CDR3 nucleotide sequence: TGCAGCGTTGACCGGGACAGGGGGGCCACTGAAGCTTTCTTT.

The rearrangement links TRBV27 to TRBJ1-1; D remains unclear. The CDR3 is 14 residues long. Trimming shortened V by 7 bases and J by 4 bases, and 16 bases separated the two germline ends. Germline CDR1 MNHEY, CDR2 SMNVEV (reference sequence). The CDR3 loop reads CASIPRDSSTEAFF. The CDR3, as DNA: TGTGCCAGCATCCCCCGGGATTCCAGCACTGAAGCTTTCTTT.

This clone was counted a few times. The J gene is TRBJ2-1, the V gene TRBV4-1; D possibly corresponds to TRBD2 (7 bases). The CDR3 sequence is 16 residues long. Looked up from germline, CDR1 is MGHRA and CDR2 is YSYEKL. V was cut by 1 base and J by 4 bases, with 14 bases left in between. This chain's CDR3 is CASSQGWGGPYNEQFF. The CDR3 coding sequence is TGCGCCAGCAGCCAAGGGTGGGGGGGCCCATACAATGAGCAGTTCTTC.

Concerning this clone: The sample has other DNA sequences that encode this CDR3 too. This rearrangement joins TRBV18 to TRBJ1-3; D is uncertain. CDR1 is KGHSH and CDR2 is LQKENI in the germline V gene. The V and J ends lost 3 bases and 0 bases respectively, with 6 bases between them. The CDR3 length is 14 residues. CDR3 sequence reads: CASSPRSSGNTIYF. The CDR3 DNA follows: TGTGCCAGCTCACCCAGGTCCTCTGGAAACACCATATATTTT.

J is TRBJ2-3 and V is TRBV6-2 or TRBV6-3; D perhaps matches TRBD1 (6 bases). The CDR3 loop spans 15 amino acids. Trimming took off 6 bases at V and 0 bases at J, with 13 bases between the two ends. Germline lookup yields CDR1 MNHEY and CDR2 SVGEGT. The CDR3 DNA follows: TGTGCCAGCAGCGACCCCAGGGGAAGCACAGATACGCAGTATTTT. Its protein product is CASSDPRGSTDTQYF.

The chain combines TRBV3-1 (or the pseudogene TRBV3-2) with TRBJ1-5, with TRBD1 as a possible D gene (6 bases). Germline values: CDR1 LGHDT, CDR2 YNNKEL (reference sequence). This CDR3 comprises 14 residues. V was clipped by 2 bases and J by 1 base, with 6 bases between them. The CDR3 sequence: CASSQQGSNQPQHF. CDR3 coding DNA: TGTGCCAGCAGCCAACAGGGGAGCAATCAGCCCCAGCATTTT.

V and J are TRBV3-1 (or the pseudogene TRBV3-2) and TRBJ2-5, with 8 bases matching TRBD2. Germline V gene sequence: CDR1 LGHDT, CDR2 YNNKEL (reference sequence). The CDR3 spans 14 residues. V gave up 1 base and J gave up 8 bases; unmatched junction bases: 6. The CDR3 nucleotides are TGTGCCAGCAGCCAAGCGGGAGCGGGGGCCACCCAGTACTTC. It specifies CASSQAGAGATQYF.

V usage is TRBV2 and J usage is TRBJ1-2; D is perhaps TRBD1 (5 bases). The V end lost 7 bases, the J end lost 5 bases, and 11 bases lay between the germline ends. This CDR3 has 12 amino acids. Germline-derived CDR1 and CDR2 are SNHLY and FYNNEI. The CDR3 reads CASNMGRYGYTF. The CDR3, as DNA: TGTGCCAGCAATATGGGGCGGTATGGCTACACCTTC.

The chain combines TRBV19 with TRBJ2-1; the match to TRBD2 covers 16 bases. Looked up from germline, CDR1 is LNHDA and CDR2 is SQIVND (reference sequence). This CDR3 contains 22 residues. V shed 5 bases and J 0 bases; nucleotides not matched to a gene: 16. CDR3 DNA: TGTGCCAGTAGTGATCCGGGACTAGCGGGGGGGCCGGTTTACGGCTCCTACAATGAGCAGTTCTTC. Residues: CASSDPGLAGGPVYGSYNEQFF.

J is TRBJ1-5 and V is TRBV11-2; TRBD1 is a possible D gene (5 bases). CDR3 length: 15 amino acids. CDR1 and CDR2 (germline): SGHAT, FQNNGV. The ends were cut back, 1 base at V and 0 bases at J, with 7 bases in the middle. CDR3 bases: TGTGCCAGCAGCTTAGGGGGACTTAGCAATCAGCCCCAGCATTTT. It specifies CASSLGGLSNQPQHF.

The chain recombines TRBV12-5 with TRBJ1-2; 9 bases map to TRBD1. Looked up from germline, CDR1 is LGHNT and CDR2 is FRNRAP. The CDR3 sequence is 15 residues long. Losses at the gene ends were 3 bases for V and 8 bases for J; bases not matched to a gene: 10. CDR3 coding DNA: TGTGCTAGTGGTTTAGATACAGGGGGCGAAGGAGGCTACACCTTC. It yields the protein CASGLDTGGEGGYTF.

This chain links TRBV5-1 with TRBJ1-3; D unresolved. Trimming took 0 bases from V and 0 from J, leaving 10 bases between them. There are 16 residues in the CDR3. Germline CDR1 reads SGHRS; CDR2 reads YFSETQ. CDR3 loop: CASSLGYSSSGNTIYF. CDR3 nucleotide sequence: TGCGCCAGCAGCTTGGGCTACAGTAGCTCTGGAAACACCATATATTTT.

In nucleotides, the CDR3 is TGTGCCAGCAGCTCCAGCCGCGACAGGGACACTGAAGCTTTCTTT. The encoded protein is CASSSSRDRDTEAFF. This chain joins TRBV7-9 and TRBJ1-1; TRBD1 matches at 7 bases. V shed 4 bases, J shed 3 bases, and the junction held 8 bases outside the gene matches. Germline V gene data show CDR1 as SEHNR and CDR2 as FQNEAQ (reference sequence). CDR3 length: 15 amino acids.

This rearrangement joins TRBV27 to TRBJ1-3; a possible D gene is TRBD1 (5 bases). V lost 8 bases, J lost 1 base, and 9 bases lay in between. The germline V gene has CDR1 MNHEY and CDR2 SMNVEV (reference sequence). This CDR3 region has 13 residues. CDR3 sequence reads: CASGGGSGNTIYF. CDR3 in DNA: TGTGCCAGCGGGGGGGGATCTGGAAACACCATATATTTT.

This chain's CDR3 is CASSLAVDTQYF. CDR3 nucleotide sequence: TGTGCCAGCAGCTTGGCCGTGGATACGCAGTATTTT. The chain recombines TRBV5-4 with TRBJ2-3; D is ambiguous. With 0 bases removed from V and 6 bases from J, the gap between germline ends came to 5 bases. Germline-derived CDR1 and CDR2 are SGHNT and YYREEE (reference sequence). The CDR3 extends over 12 amino acids. The full variable domain, rest sourced from reference TRBV5-4 and TRBJ2-3, is ETGVTQSPTHLIKTRGQQVTLRCSSQSGHNTVSWYQQALGQGPQFIFQYYREEENGRGNFPPRFSGLQFPNYSSELNVNALELDDSALYLCASSLAVDTQYFGPGTRLTVL.

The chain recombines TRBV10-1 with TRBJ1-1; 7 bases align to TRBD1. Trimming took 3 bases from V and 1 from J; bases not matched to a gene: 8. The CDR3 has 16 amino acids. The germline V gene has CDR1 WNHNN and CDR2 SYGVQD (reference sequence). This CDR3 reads CASSDTSRTGNTEAFF. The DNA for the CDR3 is TGCGCCAGCAGTGATACCTCGCGGACAGGGAACACTGAAGCTTTCTTT.

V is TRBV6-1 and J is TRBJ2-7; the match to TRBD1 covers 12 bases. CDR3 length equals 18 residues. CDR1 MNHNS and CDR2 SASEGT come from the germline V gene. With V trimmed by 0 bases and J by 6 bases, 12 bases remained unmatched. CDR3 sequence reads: CASSEAWGTGGSRGEQYF. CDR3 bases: TGTGCCAGCAGTGAAGCCTGGGGGACAGGGGGCTCACGGGGCGAGCAGTACTTC.

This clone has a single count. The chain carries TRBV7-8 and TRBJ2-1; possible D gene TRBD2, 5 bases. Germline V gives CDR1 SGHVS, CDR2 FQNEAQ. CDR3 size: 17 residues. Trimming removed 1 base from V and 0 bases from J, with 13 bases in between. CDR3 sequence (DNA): TGTGCCAGCAGCTTAGGCGGGCCGGCGAGCTCCTACAATGAGCAGTTCTTC. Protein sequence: CASSLGGPASSYNEQFF.

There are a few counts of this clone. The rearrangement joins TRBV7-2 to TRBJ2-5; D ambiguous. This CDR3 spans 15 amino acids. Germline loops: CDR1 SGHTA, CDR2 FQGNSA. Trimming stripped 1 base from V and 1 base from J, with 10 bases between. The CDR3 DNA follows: TGTGCCAGCAGCTTAGGGCTGCCGATCCAAGAGACCCAGTACTTC. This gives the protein CASSLGLPIQETQYF.

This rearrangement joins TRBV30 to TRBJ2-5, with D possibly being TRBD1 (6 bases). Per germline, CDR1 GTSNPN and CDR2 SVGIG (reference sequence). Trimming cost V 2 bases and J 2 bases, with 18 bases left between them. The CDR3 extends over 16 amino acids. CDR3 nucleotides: TGTGCCTGGAGTTCCCCCGAAACGACAGGTCAAGAGACCCAGTACTTC. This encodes CAWSSPETTGQETQYF.

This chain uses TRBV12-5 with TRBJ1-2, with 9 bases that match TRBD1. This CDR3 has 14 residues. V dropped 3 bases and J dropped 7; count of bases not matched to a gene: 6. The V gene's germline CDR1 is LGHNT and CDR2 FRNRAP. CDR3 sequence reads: CASGLGQGIGGYTF. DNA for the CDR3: TGTGCTAGTGGTTTAGGACAGGGGATTGGTGGCTACACCTTC.

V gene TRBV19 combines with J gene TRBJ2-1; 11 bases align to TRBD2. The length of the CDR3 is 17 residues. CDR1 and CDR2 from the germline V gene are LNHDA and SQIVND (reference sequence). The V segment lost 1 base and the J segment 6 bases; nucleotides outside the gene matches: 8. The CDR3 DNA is TGTGCCAGTAGTATAGTTCTGACTAGCGGGGTCCTCAATGAGCAGTTCTTC. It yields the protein CASSIVLTSGVLNEQFF.

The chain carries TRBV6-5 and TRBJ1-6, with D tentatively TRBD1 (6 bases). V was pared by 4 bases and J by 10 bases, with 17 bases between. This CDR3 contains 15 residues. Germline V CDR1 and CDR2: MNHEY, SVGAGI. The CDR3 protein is CASSFEQGARSPLHF. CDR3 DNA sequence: TGTGCCAGCAGTTTCGAACAGGGAGCGCGGTCACCCCTCCACTTT.

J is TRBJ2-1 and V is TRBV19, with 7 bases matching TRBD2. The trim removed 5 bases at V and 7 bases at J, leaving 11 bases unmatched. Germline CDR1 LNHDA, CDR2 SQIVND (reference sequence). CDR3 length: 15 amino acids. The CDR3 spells CASSPWSGEGNEQFF. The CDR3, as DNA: TGTGCCAGTAGTCCATGGAGCGGGGAGGGTAATGAGCAGTTCTTC.

CDR3 DNA: TGTGCCAGCAGTTTAGAGGGGGAGGGGGTTCAGCCCCAGCATTTT. Its protein product is CASSLEGEGVQPQHF. The rearrangement joins TRBV27 to TRBJ1-5; D may be TRBD1 (6 bases). Germline V CDR1 and CDR2: MNHEY, SMNVEV (reference sequence). This CDR3 contains 15 residues. Trimming took 2 bases from V and 6 from J, leaving 14 bases between them.

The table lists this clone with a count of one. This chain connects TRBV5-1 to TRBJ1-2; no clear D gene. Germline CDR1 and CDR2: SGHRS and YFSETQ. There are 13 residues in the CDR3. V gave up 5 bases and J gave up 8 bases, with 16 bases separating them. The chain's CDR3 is CASRNQSAWGYTF. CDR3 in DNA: TGCGCCAGCAGGAATCAGTCCGCTTGGGGCTACACCTTC.

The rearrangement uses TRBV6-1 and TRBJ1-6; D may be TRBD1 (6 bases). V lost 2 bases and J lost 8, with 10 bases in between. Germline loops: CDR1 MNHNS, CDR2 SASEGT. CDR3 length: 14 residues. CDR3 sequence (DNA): TGTGCCAGCAGTGAAAGGGGGGGGGATTCACCCCTCCACTTT. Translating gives CASSERGGDSPLHF.

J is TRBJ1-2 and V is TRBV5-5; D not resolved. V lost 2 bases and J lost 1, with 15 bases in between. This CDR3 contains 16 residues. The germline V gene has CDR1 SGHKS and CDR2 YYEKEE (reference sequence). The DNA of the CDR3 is TGTGCCAGCAGCTTTTATTTGGACGGGGATAACTATGGCTACACCTTC. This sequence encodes CASSFYLDGDNYGYTF.

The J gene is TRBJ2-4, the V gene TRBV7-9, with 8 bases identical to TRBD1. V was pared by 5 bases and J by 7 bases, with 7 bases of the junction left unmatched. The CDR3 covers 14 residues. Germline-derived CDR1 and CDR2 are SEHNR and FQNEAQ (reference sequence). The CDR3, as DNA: TGTGCCAGCAGCGCAGGGGGCGTCGGGAACATTCAGTACTTC. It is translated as CASSAGGVGNIQYF.